The next 3 T cell receptor beta chains were all read from a single sample in a study of OX40 agonist ivuxolimab in advanced cancers. Clones were sequenced by immunoSEQ multiplex PCR, and TCRdb holds only the in-frame ones, with some missing. Here the sample spans tens of thousands of clones, around 85% being singletons. The material sequenced was CD4+ or CD8+ T cells sorted from blood, taken in a trial of the OX40 agonist ivuxolimab. The receptor set was obtained from an adult with an advanced solid tumor such as melanoma, head and neck, liver or kidney cancer.

The CDR3 DNA is TGTGCCAGCAGCCCAATACAGGGGGCTAACGAGCAGTACTTC. Amino acid sequence: CASSPIQGANEQYF. The rearrangement uses TRBV7-7 and TRBJ2-7; 9 positions match TRBD1. The germline V gene has CDR1 SSHAT and CDR2 FNYEAQ (reference sequence). Losses at the gene ends were 5 bases for V and 5 bases for J; bases not matched to a gene: 7. This CDR3 has 14 amino acids.

This chain links TRBV4-2 with TRBJ1-1, with a possible D match to TRBD1 (5 bases). The germline V and J ends were trimmed by 0 bases and 4 bases, with 15 bases remaining between them. Germline V gene lookup returns CDR1 LGHNA and CDR2 YNFKEQ. This CDR3 has 16 residues. CDR3 protein: CASSQDSWGQGTEAFF. In DNA form, the CDR3 reads TGTGCCAGCAGCCAAGATTCCTGGGGCCAGGGCACTGAAGCTTTCTTT.

This clone was detected only a few times. V and J are TRBV11-2 and TRBJ1-5; tentatively, D is TRBD1 (5 bases). Germline lookup yields CDR1 SGHAT and CDR2 FQNNGV. Trimming took off 2 bases at V and 6 bases at J, with 8 bases between the two ends. This CDR3 spans 13 amino acids. This CDR3 reads CASSLPGTQPQHF. DNA for the CDR3: TGTGCCAGCAGCTTACCAGGGACTCAGCCCCAGCATTTT.